One sample yielded the 24 T cell receptor beta chains listed below, sequenced in a study of T cells after yellow fever vaccination. TCRdb ran MiXCR on the 5' RACE reads and lists one entry per CDR3 protein. This sample carries roughly 520,000 distinct CDR3 sequences, 20% to 25% of them seen once, and the ten largest clones take about 15%. The sample was PBMCs, taken approximately 20 days after the first yellow fever vaccination. These receptors all come from a man between 18 and 35 years old who received the YFV17D yellow fever vaccine.

The chain employs TRBV18 and TRBJ1-6; D unresolved. The CDR3 runs to 13 residues. Germline CDR1 KGHSH, CDR2 LQKENI. Trimming stripped 4 bases from V and 10 bases from J, with 11 bases between. The CDR3 nucleotides are TGTGCCAGCTCACGCGGGGTCGAGTCACCCCTCCACTTT. Translating gives CASSRGVESPLHF.

This clonotype was detected only a few times. DNA for the CDR3: TGCAGCGTTAGCCCGGGACAGAACTATGGCTACACCTTC. This codes for CSVSPGQNYGYTF. V and J are TRBV29-1 and TRBJ1-2; TRBD1 matches at 7 bases. This CDR3 region has 13 residues. From germline, CDR1 is SQVTM and CDR2 ANQGSEA. V shed 5 bases, J shed 2 bases, and the junction held 5 bases outside the gene matches.

The chain recombines TRBV10-3 with TRBJ2-3, with 14 bases lining up with TRBD2. This CDR3 comprises 18 residues. Trimming took 5 bases from V and 4 from J; bases not matched to a gene: 11. CDR1 is ENHRY, CDR2 SYGVKD, per germline. This CDR3 is CAISWGLAGDLGPDTQYF. CDR3 DNA: TGTGCCATCAGTTGGGGACTAGCGGGGGACCTTGGTCCAGATACGCAGTATTTT.

Many counts were recorded for this clonotype. In DNA form, the CDR3 reads TGTGCCAGCAGCCAGGCCGGGGCAGGGCAGGATCAGCCCCAGCATTTT. It encodes CASSQAGAGQDQPQHF. V gene TRBV3-1 combines with J gene TRBJ1-5; tentative D call: TRBD1 (5 bases). The V gene's germline CDR1 is LGHDT and CDR2 YNNKEL (reference sequence). Trimming cost V 3 bases and J 5 bases, with 17 bases left between them. The CDR3 is 16 amino acids. The variable domain in full, completed from reference TRBV3-1 and TRBJ1-5, reads DTAVSQTPKYLVTQMGNDKSIKCEQNLGHDTMYWYKQDSKKFLKIMFSYNNKELIINETVPNRFSPKSPDKAHLNLHINSLELGDSAVYFCASSQAGAGQDQPQHFGDGTRLSIL.

The chain is built from TRBV9 and TRBJ2-1; TRBD2 is a possible D gene (5 bases). The germline V gene has CDR1 SGDLS and CDR2 YYNGEE. CDR3 length: 13 amino acids. V was pared by 0 bases and J by 9 bases, with 10 bases between. The CDR3 DNA sequence: TGTGCCAGCAGCGTAGGAGGGCGCACTGAGCAGTTCTTC. Its translation: CASSVGGRTEQFF.

A few counts support this clonotype. V gene TRBV12-5 combines with J gene TRBJ2-5, with TRBD2 matching over 7 bases. Trimming removed 0 bases from V and 0 bases from J; junction bases left unmatched: 7. Germline V CDR1 and CDR2: LGHNT, FRNRAP. This CDR3 has 17 amino acids. The CDR3: CASGLVQRGQYQETQYF. CDR3 coding DNA: TGTGCTAGTGGTTTGGTACAGCGGGGCCAGTACCAAGAGACCCAGTACTTC.

The gene calls are TRBV29-1 and TRBJ2-1; D is unclear. CDR3 length: 12 amino acids. V lost 4 bases and J lost 3, with 7 bases in between. Germline CDR1 SQVTM, CDR2 ANQGSEA. CDR3 loop: CSVGVSYNEQFF. The CDR3 nucleotides are TGCAGCGTTGGAGTGAGCTACAATGAGCAGTTCTTC.

The genes are TRBV29-1 and TRBJ1-1, with D possibly matching TRBD1 (5 bases). The length of the CDR3 is 16 residues. Per the germline V gene, CDR1 is SQVTM and CDR2 is ANQGSEA. With 7 bases removed from V and 3 bases from J, the gap between germline ends came to 24 bases. The CDR3 reads CSGRWMVGQGDTEAFF. CDR3 sequence (DNA): TGCAGCGGGCGGTGGATGGTTGGGCAGGGTGACACTGAAGCTTTCTTT.

This chain uses TRBV5-1 with TRBJ2-1; possible D gene TRBD1, 5 bases. Germline lookup yields CDR1 SGHRS and CDR2 YFSETQ. The CDR3 has 15 amino acids. The germline V and J ends were trimmed by 0 bases and 2 bases, with 9 bases remaining between them. The CDR3, as DNA: TGCGCCAGCAGCTTGGTAACGACAGCCTACAATGAGCAGTTCTTC. Translation: CASSLVTTAYNEQFF.

This clonotype was seen at least ten times. V usage is TRBV5-1 and J usage is TRBJ2-3, with D unresolved. The germline V gene has CDR1 SGHRS and CDR2 YFSETQ. The CDR3 is 11 amino acids. Trimming removed 6 bases from V and 3 bases from J, with 5 bases in between. The CDR3 loop is CASTETDTQYF. CDR3 coding DNA: TGCGCCAGCACGGAGACAGATACGCAGTATTTT.

This clonotype appeared a few times. The chain is built from TRBV4-1 and TRBJ2-7, with D possibly being TRBD2 (7 bases). CDR1 is MGHRA, CDR2 YSYEKL, per germline. The CDR3 runs to 17 residues. With 4 bases removed from V and 5 bases from J, the gap between germline ends came to 24 bases. In DNA, the CDR3 is TGCGCCAGCAGCCGGTCGGAGGGGGGGTCCTCTCACCACGAGCAGTACTTC. Its protein product is CASSRSEGGSSHHEQYF.

This clonotype was seen a few times. The chain recombines TRBV7-3 with TRBJ2-1; 9 bases map to TRBD1. J lost 6 bases, V lost 5 bases, and 5 bases had no gene match. The germline CDR1 and CDR2 sequences are SGHTA and FQGTGA. The CDR3 consists of 14 residues. The chain's CDR3 is CASSNWTGVNEQFF. CDR3 DNA: TGTGCCAGCAGCAACTGGACAGGGGTCAATGAGCAGTTCTTC.

Note on this clonotype: A much larger clone is a single base away; this may be a read error. This chain links TRBV7-9 with TRBJ1-1; no definite D call. With 2 bases removed from V and 3 bases from J, the gap between germline ends came to 4 bases. The CDR3 consists of 12 residues. CDR1 is SEHNR and CDR2 is FQNEAQ in the germline V gene (reference sequence). CDR3 nucleotide sequence: TGTGCCAGCAGCTTATTGTACACTGAAGCTTTCTTT. This gives the protein CASSLLYTEAFF. The entire variable domain, with the rest obtained from reference TRBV7-9 and TRBJ1-1, is as follows: DTGVSQNPRHKITKRGQNVTFRCDPISEHNRLYWYRQTLGQGPEFLTYFQNEAQLEKSRLLSDRFSAERPKGSFSTLEIQRTEQGDSAMYLCASSLLYTEAFFGQGTRLTVV.

This clonotype has more than one count but fewer than ten. The V gene is TRBV6-2 or TRBV6-3, the J gene TRBJ2-1; D is perhaps TRBD1 (6 bases). The V end was cut by 5 bases, the J end by 10 bases, with 6 bases between. The CDR3 has 10 amino acids. CDR1 is MNHEY and CDR2 is SVGEGT in the germline V gene. CDR3: CASSRGEQFF. The CDR3 DNA is TGTGCCAGCAGTAGGGGGGAGCAGTTCTTC.

The chain employs TRBV5-8 and TRBJ2-3; D is undetermined. The length of the CDR3 is 11 residues. Germline assignment: CDR1 SGHTS and CDR2 YDEGEE. V shed 1 base and J shed 10 bases, with 7 bases lying between them. The chain's CDR3 is CASSLFSSQYF. CDR3 sequence (DNA): TGTGCCAGCAGCTTGTTTTCTTCGCAGTATTTT.

This clonotype has a count of ten or more. CDR3 bases: TGCAGTGCTAGAGCTAGCGGGGGTGTCCAAGAGACCCAGTACTTC. Protein sequence: CSARASGGVQETQYF. V gene TRBV20-1 combines with J gene TRBJ2-5; 10 bases agree with TRBD2. Germline lookup yields CDR1 DFQATT and CDR2 SNEGSKA (reference sequence). The V gene end was trimmed by 1 base and the J gene end by 1 base; junction bases not matched to a gene: 3. The CDR3 runs to 15 residues.

V and J are TRBV5-1 and TRBJ1-1, with D hard to call. Trimming took off 1 base at V and 5 bases at J, with 15 bases between the two ends. Germline lookup yields CDR1 SGHRS and CDR2 YFSETQ. The CDR3 sequence is 15 residues long. CDR3 residues: CASSLKGSPGTEAFF. The CDR3 DNA reads as TGCGCCAGCAGCTTGAAAGGCAGCCCGGGAACTGAAGCTTTCTTT.

This clonotype was observed many times. The rearrangement links TRBV29-1 to TRBJ2-3; 8 nucleotides agree with TRBD1. Germline V CDR1 and CDR2: SQVTM, ANQGSEA. J was trimmed by 3 bases and V by 6 bases; bases with no gene match: 8. The CDR3 loop spans 14 amino acids. CDR3 in amino acids: CSVNQGALTDTQYF. CDR3 nucleotides: TGCAGCGTCAATCAGGGGGCGCTGACAGATACGCAGTATTTT.

This clonotype was picked up a small number of times. The chain carries TRBV7-6 and TRBJ2-3; 8 nucleotides match TRBD1. V shed 3 bases, J shed 2 bases, and the junction held 10 bases outside the gene matches. Germline CDR1 is SGHVS and CDR2 is FNYEAQ. CDR3 length: 17 amino acids. CDR3 sequence reads: CASSFRAGGIITDTQYF. The DNA for the CDR3 is TGTGCCAGCAGCTTCCGGGCAGGGGGCATTATCACAGATACGCAGTATTTT.

The chain links TRBV5-1 to TRBJ1-2; D is unresolved. The CDR3 runs to 14 residues. Germline CDR1 reads SGHRS; CDR2 reads YFSETQ. V lost 5 bases to trimming and J lost 0 bases, with 11 bases between them. The CDR3 DNA reads TGCGCCAGCAGTCTCCAGGCAACTAACTATGGCTACACCTTC. It yields the protein CASSLQATNYGYTF. The variable domain in full, completed from reference TRBV5-1 and TRBJ1-2, reads KAGVTQTPRYLIKTRGQQVTLSCSPISGHRSVSWYQQTPGQGLQFLFEYFSETQRNKGNFPGRFSGRQFSNSRSEMNVSTLELGDSALYLCASSLQATNYGYTFGSGTRLTVV.

The chain recombines TRBV20-1 with TRBJ1-6; TRBD1 is a possible D gene (5 bases). Germline V CDR1 and CDR2: DFQATT, SNEGSKA (reference sequence). V lost 7 bases and J lost 8, with 12 bases in between. CDR3 size: 12 residues. The CDR3 is CSGGGSDSPLHF. The CDR3 DNA reads as TGCAGTGGGGGGGGGAGCGATTCACCCCTCCACTTT.

This clonotype was counted only a few times. The chain has TRBV18 and TRBJ2-1; the D is unclear. The ends were cut back, 2 bases at V and 0 bases at J, with 11 bases in the middle. The germline V gene encodes CDR1 KGHSH and CDR2 LQKENI. The CDR3 extends over 16 amino acids. Here the CDR3 reads CASSPTGVSSYNEQFF. In DNA form, the CDR3 reads TGTGCCAGCTCACCAACCGGAGTTAGCTCCTACAATGAGCAGTTCTTC.

This chain links TRBV29-1 with TRBJ2-5; no reliable D call. CDR3 length: 12 amino acids. The germline V and J ends were trimmed by 4 bases and 3 bases, with 9 bases remaining between them. Germline V gives CDR1 SQVTM, CDR2 ANQGSEA. CDR3 coding DNA: TGCAGCGTTGGACGGATAGAAGAGACCCAGTACTTC. Translated: CSVGRIEETQYF. The full variable domain, rest sourced from reference TRBV29-1 and TRBJ2-5, is SAVISQKPSRDICQRGTSLTIQCQVDSQVTMMFWYRQQPGQSLTLIATANQGSEATYESGFVIDKFPISRPNLTFSTLTVSNMSPEDSSIYLCSVGRIEETQYFGPGTRLLVL.

The V call is TRBV7-2, the J call TRBJ2-3, with D possibly TRBD1 on 6 matching bases. V lost 5 bases and J 6 bases, leaving 12 bases between the germline ends. Germline loops: CDR1 SGHTA, CDR2 FQGNSA. The CDR3 has 13 amino acids. The DNA of the CDR3 is TGTGCCAGCAGCCCAACAGGGCCGGATACGCAGTATTTT. Its translation: CASSPTGPDTQYF.